One sample yielded the 25 T cell receptor beta chains listed below, sequenced in a study of CD8 T cells in Susac syndrome. Reverse transcription of roughly 0.5 to 1 ug RNA was carried out with random hexamers. Each CDR3 protein gets one entry after TCRdb re-called the immunoSEQ multiplex PCR reads with MiXCR. Here the sample spans about 200,000 distinct CDR3 sequences, roughly 94% being singletons. The sample taken for sequencing was CD4+ T cells from PBMCs. The receptors come from a human donor with multiple sclerosis.

The CDR3 sequence: CSVEGRYNEQFF. DNA of the CDR3: TGCAGCGTTGAAGGTCGCTACAATGAGCAGTTCTTC. The rearrangement links TRBV29-1 to TRBJ2-1; D call uncertain. The germline CDR1 and CDR2 sequences are SQVTM and ANQGSEA. The CDR3 is 12 amino acids. The germline V and J ends were trimmed by 1 base and 3 bases, with 4 bases remaining between them.

V gene TRBV30 combines with J gene TRBJ1-1; tentative D call: TRBD1 (5 bases). Looked up from germline, CDR1 is GTSNPN and CDR2 is SVGIG (reference sequence). There are 12 residues in the CDR3. V lost 6 bases and J 0 bases, leaving 8 bases between the germline ends. The CDR3 nucleotides read TGTGCCTGCAGGGAAATGAACACTGAAGCTTTCTTT. This gives the protein CACREMNTEAFF. Supplemented by reference TRBV30 and TRBJ1-1, the full variable domain reads SQTIHQWPATLVQPVGSPLSLECTVEGTSNPNLYWYRQAAGRGLQLLFYSVGIGQISSEVPQNLSASRPQDRQFILSSKKLLLSDSGFYLCACREMNTEAFFGQGTRLTVV.

The chain is built from TRBV30 and TRBJ2-7; TRBD2 matches 7 bases. In germline, CDR1 is GTSNPN, CDR2 SVGIG (reference sequence). V dropped 6 bases and J dropped 7; count of bases not matched to a gene: 12. The CDR3 contains 13 residues. This CDR3 is CACDNLAGGEQYV. CDR3 DNA sequence: TGTGCCTGTGATAATCTAGCCGGGGGGGAGCAGTACGTC.

The chain links TRBV29-1 to TRBJ2-5; TRBD2 is a possible D gene (5 bases). Trimming took 7 bases from V and 5 from J, leaving 17 bases between them. This CDR3 is 13 amino acids long. Germline loops: CDR1 SQVTM, CDR2 ANQGSEA. CDR3 amino acids: CSACLRGLETQYF. CDR3 in DNA: TGCAGCGCCTGTCTAAGAGGGCTGGAGACCCAGTACTTC. The full variable domain, with the rest looked up from reference TRBV29-1 and TRBJ2-5, is SAVISQKPSRDICQRGTSLTIQCQVDSQVTMMFWYRQQPGQSLTLIATANQGSEATYESGFVIDKFPISRPNLTFSTLTVSNMSPEDSSIYLCSACLRGLETQYFGPGTRLLVL.

The V call is TRBV6-2 or TRBV6-3, the J call TRBJ1-1, with a possible D match to TRBD1 (5 bases). V lost 3 bases and J lost 3, with 11 bases in between. CDR1 is MNHEY, CDR2 SVGEGT, per germline. The length of the CDR3 is 14 residues. The CDR3 here is CASSYGGAYTEAFF. The CDR3 DNA sequence: TGTGCCAGCAGTTATGGGGGAGCGTACACTGAAGCTTTCTTT.

The rearrangement links TRBV20-1 to TRBJ1-2, with 7 nucleotides matching TRBD1. Germline V gene data show CDR1 as DFQATT and CDR2 as SNEGSKA (reference sequence). V shed 3 bases, J shed 8 bases, and the junction held 15 bases outside the gene matches. CDR3 length: 15 residues. In DNA form, the CDR3 reads TGCAGTGCTAGGGGCTGGGACAGCATCCTGGGGGGCTACACCTTC. Its protein is CSARGWDSILGGYTF.

V usage is TRBV27 and J usage is TRBJ2-5; perhaps TRBD2 as D (5 bases). The V end lost 0 bases, the J end lost 4 bases, and 12 bases lay between the germline ends. The CDR3 is made up of 15 amino acids. Germline V lookup: CDR1 MNHEY, CDR2 SMNVEV (reference sequence). CDR3 amino acids: CASSLSPAAGETQYF. In nucleotides, the CDR3 is TGTGCCAGCAGTTTATCACCAGCGGCGGGAGAGACCCAGTACTTC.

This chain links TRBV20-1 with TRBJ1-2, with D uncertain. This CDR3 has 11 amino acids. CDR1 DFQATT and CDR2 SNEGSKA come from the germline V gene (reference sequence). V lost 7 bases to trimming and J lost 8 bases, with 14 bases between them. This CDR3 is CSVITTQGYTF. The CDR3 DNA follows: TGCAGTGTTATTACCACCCAGGGCTACACCTTC.

This chain connects TRBV10-3 to TRBJ1-1; D ambiguous. CDR1 ENHRY and CDR2 SYGVKD come from the germline V gene. CDR3 length: 14 residues. The V gene lost 2 bases and the J gene lost 5 bases, with 12 bases spanning the gap. CDR3 nucleotides: TGTGCCATCAGTGAGGAGGGTCGGAATACTGAAGCTTTCTTT. Amino acid sequence: CAISEEGRNTEAFF.

This clonotype was counted a single time. This rearrangement joins TRBV3-1 to TRBJ2-3; D is ambiguous. CDR1 and CDR2 from the germline V gene are LGHDT and YNNKEL (reference sequence). The CDR3 extends over 15 amino acids. V dropped 0 bases and J dropped 5 bases, with 12 bases sitting between them. This chain's CDR3 is CASSQDFPGRDTQYF. CDR3 nucleotides: TGTGCCAGCAGCCAAGATTTCCCCGGCAGAGATACGCAGTATTTT.

V is TRBV12-3 or TRBV12-4 and J is TRBJ2-5, with TRBD2 matching 10 bases. This CDR3 comprises 16 residues. V was clipped by 7 bases and J by 1 base; unmatched bases: 9. CDR3 sequence: CASTRDKRGGQETQYF. The CDR3 DNA reads TGTGCCAGCACCCGGGACAAGCGGGGGGGCCAAGAGACCCAGTACTTC.

The chain uses TRBV2 and TRBJ2-3; D is unclear. There are 11 residues in the CDR3. V gave up 2 bases and J gave up 5 bases, with 2 bases separating them. Germline loops: CDR1 SNHLY, CDR2 FYNNEI. Here the CDR3 reads CASSEIDTQYF. CDR3 DNA sequence: TGTGCCAGCAGTGAAATAGATACGCAGTATTTT.

This chain joins TRBV20-1 and TRBJ2-3; D is uncertain. Germline loops: CDR1 DFQATT, CDR2 SNEGSKA (reference sequence). With 8 bases removed from V and 0 bases from J, the gap between germline ends came to 12 bases. The CDR3 covers 13 residues. CDR3 amino acids: CSTWSGSTDTQYF. In DNA, the CDR3 is TGCAGTACGTGGAGTGGCAGCACAGATACGCAGTATTTT.

The V and J genes are TRBV6-5 and TRBJ2-1; 7 nucleotides match TRBD2. Trimming removed 6 bases from V and 10 bases from J; junction bases left unmatched: 15. Looked up from germline, CDR1 is MNHEY and CDR2 is SVGAGI. The CDR3 loop spans 15 amino acids. The CDR3 nucleotides read TGTGCCAGCAGGTCCGGGACTATACTCCGTGGAGAGCAGTTCTTC. It encodes CASRSGTILRGEQFF.

V and J are TRBV3-1 and TRBJ1-1, with D unclear. The CDR3 has 13 residues. Germline CDR1 LGHDT, CDR2 YNNKEL (reference sequence). Between the trimmed V and J ends, which lost 3 bases and 1 base, there was a span of 6 bases. CDR3 in DNA: TGTGCCAGCAGCCAGACGAGGAACACTGAAGCTTTCTTT. Encoded protein: CASSQTRNTEAFF.

V usage is TRBV30 and J usage is TRBJ2-7; D gene unclear. The CDR3 covers 11 residues. V dropped 1 base and J dropped 3 bases, with 4 bases sitting between them. CDR1 and CDR2 from the germline V gene are GTSNPN and SVGIG (reference sequence). CDR3 bases: TGTGCCTGGAGTGACAGCTACGAGCAGTACGTC. Translating it yields CAWSDSYEQYV.

This clonotype was counted a few times. The chain links TRBV30 to TRBJ1-2; tentative D call: TRBD1 (5 bases). Trimming took off 4 bases at V and 4 bases at J, with 13 bases between the two ends. The CDR3 is 13 amino acids. In germline, CDR1 is GTSNPN, CDR2 SVGIG (reference sequence). The CDR3 bases are TGTGCCTGGACCGCTGGGGACGCCTATGGCTACACCTTC. Translating gives CAWTAGDAYGYTF.

V gene TRBV14 combines with J gene TRBJ2-1, with D uncertain. V lost 3 bases and J lost 7, with 13 bases in between. CDR3 length equals 14 residues. CDR1 SGHDN and CDR2 FVKESK come from the germline V gene. The DNA of the CDR3 is TGTGCCAGCAGCCAGCCAGGCTTTACTAATGAGCAGTTCTTC. The encoded protein is CASSQPGFTNEQFF.

The chain is built from TRBV20-1 and TRBJ2-3; 9 bases are shared with TRBD2. Germline V gene sequence: CDR1 DFQATT, CDR2 SNEGSKA (reference sequence). The CDR3 is 16 amino acids. The V segment lost 6 bases and the J segment 2 bases; nucleotides outside the gene matches: 12. CDR3 protein: CSAEASGGSITDTQYF. The CDR3 DNA reads as TGCAGTGCAGAGGCCAGCGGGGGGTCTATCACAGATACGCAGTATTTT.

This clonotype occurred once. V gene TRBV9 combines with J gene TRBJ1-6; no definite D call. Germline CDR1 is SGDLS and CDR2 is YYNGEE. The CDR3 runs 15 residues. With 3 bases removed from V and 7 bases from J, the gap between germline ends came to 14 bases. The CDR3 nucleotides are TGTGCCAGCAGCGGGTTTCGGGGATCAAATTCACCCCTCCACTTT. Translation gives CASSGFRGSNSPLHF.

The rearrangement joins TRBV29-1 to TRBJ1-1; 8 nucleotides align to TRBD1. Germline loops: CDR1 SQVTM, CDR2 ANQGSEA. The CDR3 is 13 amino acids. V gave up 4 bases and J gave up 5 bases; unmatched junction bases: 6. CDR3: CSVGAGGKTEAFF. CDR3 bases: TGCAGCGTTGGCGCAGGGGGCAAGACTGAAGCTTTCTTT.

The chain joins TRBV30 to TRBJ2-7; D could derive from TRBD1 or TRBD2 (6 bases each). The V end lost 0 bases, the J end lost 3 bases, and 12 bases lay between the germline ends. The CDR3 is 14 amino acids. The germline V gene encodes CDR1 GTSNPN and CDR2 SVGIG (reference sequence). The CDR3 DNA follows: TGTGCCTGGAGTGTTGGAGGGGGACTCTACGAGCAGTACTTC. Translation gives CAWSVGGGLYEQYF.

This clonotype was detected once. This rearrangement joins TRBV19 to TRBJ2-7, with D tentatively TRBD2 (6 bases). Trimming shortened V by 6 bases and J by 3 bases, and 18 bases separated the two germline ends. Germline loops: CDR1 LNHDA, CDR2 SQIVND (reference sequence). CDR3 size: 15 residues. CDR3 DNA sequence: TGTGCCAGTAGCCCGAGCGGGCGATCGTTCTACGAGCAGTACTTC. Protein sequence: CASSPSGRSFYEQYF.

This chain links TRBV2 with TRBJ1-2; 7 positions match TRBD1. Per the germline V gene, CDR1 is SNHLY and CDR2 is FYNNEI. The CDR3 totals 14 residues. V lost 2 bases and J lost 4; bases outside the gene matches: 4. The CDR3 nucleotides read TGTGCCAGCAGTGAATTAGACAGGGTCTATGGCTACACCTTC. Its translation: CASSELDRVYGYTF.

The V gene is TRBV5-1, the J gene TRBJ2-1; weak D call: TRBD2 (6 bases). The CDR3 contains 16 residues. Trimming left V 2 bases short and J 0 bases short, with 12 bases between. Germline-derived CDR1 and CDR2 are SGHRS and YFSETQ. CDR3 DNA: TGCGCCAGCAGCTTATCTAGCGAGGGCTCCTACAATGAGCAGTTCTTC. Its protein product is CASSLSSEGSYNEQFF.